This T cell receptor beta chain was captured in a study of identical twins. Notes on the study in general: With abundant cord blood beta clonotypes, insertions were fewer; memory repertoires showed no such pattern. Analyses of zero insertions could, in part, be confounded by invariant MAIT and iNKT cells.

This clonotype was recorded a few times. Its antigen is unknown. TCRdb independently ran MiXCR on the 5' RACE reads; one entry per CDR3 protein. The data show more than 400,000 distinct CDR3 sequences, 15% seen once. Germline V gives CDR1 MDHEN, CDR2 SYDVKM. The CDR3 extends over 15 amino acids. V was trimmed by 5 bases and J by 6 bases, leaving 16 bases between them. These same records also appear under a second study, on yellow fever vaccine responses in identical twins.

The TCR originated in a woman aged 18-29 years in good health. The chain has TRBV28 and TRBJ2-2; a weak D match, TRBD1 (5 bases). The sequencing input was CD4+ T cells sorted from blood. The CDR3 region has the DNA TGTGCCAGCAGTCAGGGTCCGACCCAACCCGGGGAGCTGTTTTTT. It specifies CASSQGPTQPGELFF.